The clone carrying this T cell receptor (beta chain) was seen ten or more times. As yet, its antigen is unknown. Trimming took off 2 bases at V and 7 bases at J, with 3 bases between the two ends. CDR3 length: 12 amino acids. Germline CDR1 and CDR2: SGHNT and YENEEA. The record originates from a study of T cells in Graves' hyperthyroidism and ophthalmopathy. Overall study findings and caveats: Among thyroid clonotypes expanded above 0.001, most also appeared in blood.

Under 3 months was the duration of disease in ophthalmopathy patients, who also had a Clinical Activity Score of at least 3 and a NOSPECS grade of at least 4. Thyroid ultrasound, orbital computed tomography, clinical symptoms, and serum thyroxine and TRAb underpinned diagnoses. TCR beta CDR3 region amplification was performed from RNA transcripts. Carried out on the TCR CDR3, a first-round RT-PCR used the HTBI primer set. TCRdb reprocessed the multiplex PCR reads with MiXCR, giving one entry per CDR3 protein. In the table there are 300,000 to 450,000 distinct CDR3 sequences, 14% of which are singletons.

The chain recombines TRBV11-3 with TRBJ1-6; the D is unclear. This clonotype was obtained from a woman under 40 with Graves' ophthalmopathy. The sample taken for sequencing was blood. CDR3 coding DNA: TGTGCCAGCAGCTTATTCAATTCACCCCTCCACTTT. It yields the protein CASSLFNSPLHF.